Listed below are T cell receptor beta chains from one sample, sequenced in a study of blood T cell repertoires in COVID-19. Measured with immunoSEQ multiplex PCR; TCRdb has only the in-frame clones, and not every one. The data hold roughly 260,000 clones, with approximately 91% observed a single time. Sequencing input: peripheral blood. Receptors were obtained from a person aged 18 to 30 with COVID-19, enrolled during active disease. Each CDR3 is given with its conserved first and last residue. D genes are given only for firm matches. For some rows the clone size is stated as once, few or many, or as a class when expanded; others skip it.

j_call | v_call | d_call | clone_size | cdr3_aa | cdr3_nt
TRBJ1-5 | TRBV3-1/TRBV3-2 | . | . | CASSQGKGFAQPQHF | TGTGCCAGCAGCCAAGGCAAGGGGTTTGCTCAGCCCCAGCATTTT
TRBJ2-1 | TRBV6-1 | . | . | CASSETNEQFF | TGTGCCAGCAGTGAAACTAATGAGCAGTTCTTC
TRBJ2-1 | TRBV4-1 | . | . | CASSQDSREQFF | TGCGCCAGCAGCCAAGACTCCCGGGAGCAGTTCTTC
TRBJ1-1 | TRBV29-1 | . | . | CSVEPGSEAFF | TGCAGCGTTGAACCCGGGTCTGAAGCTTTCTTT
TRBJ2-6 | TRBV11-2 | TRBD1 | . | CASSLGQGATGANVLTF | TGTGCCAGCAGCCTGGGACAGGGGGCGACCGGGGCCAACGTCCTGACTTTC
TRBJ2-2 | TRBV29-1 | . | once | CSVRRENTGELFF | TGCAGCGTTCGTCGGGAGAACACCGGGGAGCTGTTTTTT
TRBJ2-2 | TRBV11-2 | . | . | CASSSRLRDMGGELFF | TGTGCCAGCAGCTCACGACTACGTGACATGGGCGGGGAGCTGTTTTTT
TRBJ2-5 | TRBV2 | TRBD1 | once | CASTQQGTQETQYF | TGTGCCAGCACCCAACAGGGGACGCAAGAGACCCAGTACTTC
TRBJ2-7 | TRBV6-5 | TRBD2 | . | CASSTLAGPADEQYF | TGTGCCAGCAGTACCCTAGCGGGCCCTGCAGACGAGCAGTACTTC
TRBJ2-3 | TRBV28 | TRBD2 | once | CASSFRTSGWGTDTQYF | TGTGCCAGCAGTTTCCGGACTAGCGGATGGGGAACAGATACGCAGTATTTT
TRBJ1-5 | TRBV5-1 | . | . | CASSLGEDGQPQHF | TGCGCCAGCAGCTTAGGGGAGGACGGTCAGCCCCAGCATTTT